Listed below are T cell receptor beta chains from one sample, sequenced in a study of blood T cell repertoires in COVID-19. Only in-frame clones appear in the TCRdb table, and some are missing; sequencing was by immunoSEQ multiplex PCR. The table includes more than 150,000 clones, around four fifths detected once. The sequencing sample was made of PBMCs or T cells enriched from blood (not recorded which). These receptors were collected from a woman aged 60-70 years who had recovered from COVID-19. Both conserved end residues are part of each CDR3. The D gene is left open where the match is weak. The listing skips clone size in some rows; elsewhere it reads once, few, many or a size class.

TRBJ1-4	.	.	TRBV5-1	CASSPGQTNEKLFF	TGCGCCAGCAGCCCCGGACAGACTAATGAAAAACTGTTTTTT
TRBJ1-6	.	.	TRBV30	CAWSVGDSPLHF	TGTGCCTGGAGTGTGGGAGATTCACCCCTCCACTTT
TRBJ2-3	TRBD2	.	TRBV7-3	CASSLNGLAASTDTQYF	TGTGCCAGCAGCTTAAATGGACTAGCCGCTAGCACAGATACGCAGTATTTT
TRBJ1-6	.	.	TRBV4-2	CASSPPTTVNSPLHF	TGTGCCAGCAGCCCCCCAACGACAGTTAATTCACCCCTCCACTTT
TRBJ2-5	.	.	TRBV3-1/TRBV3-2	CASSQVAGEETQYF	TGTGCCAGCAGCCAAGTGGCAGGGGAAGAGACCCAGTACTTC
TRBJ2-5	.	.	TRBV18	CASSRGHLQETQYF	TGTGCCAGCTCACGGGGACACCTTCAAGAGACCCAGTACTTC
TRBJ1-5	TRBD1	.	TRBV27	CASSPGTGGSNQPQHF	TGTGCCAGCAGTCCAGGGACAGGCGGGAGCAATCAGCCCCAGCATTTT
TRBJ2-7	TRBD1	few	TRBV18	CASSPDRGYYEQYF	TGTGCCAGCTCACCGGACAGGGGATACTACGAGCAGTACTTC
TRBJ1-4	.	.	TRBV15	CATSRDGGIATNEKLFF	TGTGCCACCAGCAGAGACGGAGGGATTGCAACTAATGAAAAACTGTTTTTT
TRBJ2-7	.	.	TRBV4-1	CASSPTRGNEQYF	TGCGCCAGCAGCCCCACAAGGGGGAACGAGCAGTACTTC
TRBJ1-4	TRBD1	.	TRBV10-3	CAISALGQAEKLFF	TGTGCCATCAGTGCCCTCGGACAGGCGGAAAAACTGTTTTTT
TRBJ1-2	.	.	TRBV6-5	CASSTGTGFYGYTF	TGTGCCAGCAGTACAGGGACGGGATTCTATGGCTACACCTTC
TRBJ1-2	.	.	TRBV28	CASSFSSVANYGYTF	TGTGCCAGCAGTTTCTCCAGCGTAGCTAACTATGGCTACACCTTC
TRBJ2-1	.	.	TRBV3-1/TRBV3-2	CASSHRYAILDSYNEQFF	TGTGCCAGCAGCCACCGCTACGCGATCCTTGACTCCTACAATGAGCAGTTCTTC
TRBJ1-6	.	.	TRBV4-1	CASSQTTIGGQVSPLHF	TGCGCCAGCAGCCAAACAACAATCGGGGGGCAAGTTTCACCCCTCCACTTT
TRBJ1-1	.	.	TRBV28	CASVGVDTEAFF	TGTGCCAGCGTAGGGGTGGACACTGAAGCTTTCTTT
TRBJ1-1	.	.	TRBV28	CASSLSTGEAFF	TGTGCCAGCAGTTTATCCACGGGGGAAGCTTTCTTT
TRBJ1-1	.	.	TRBV6-4	CASSVTFDTEAFF	TGTGCCAGCAGTGTCACTTTCGACACTGAAGCTTTCTTT
TRBJ2-7	.	.	TRBV2	CASSREQGTYEQYF	TGTGCCAGCAGTCGGGAGCAGGGAACCTACGAGCAGTACTTC
TRBJ1-3	TRBD1	.	TRBV10-3	CAISPGQGTRNTIYF	TGTGCCATCAGTCCGGGACAGGGGACCCGAAACACCATATATTTT
TRBJ2-2	.	.	TRBV28	CASRETNTGELFF	TGTGCCAGCAGGGAGACGAACACCGGGGAGCTGTTTTTT
TRBJ1-2	TRBD1	.	TRBV29-1	CSVLQGVAGYTF	TGCAGCGTTCTACAGGGGGTGGCTGGCTACACCTTC
TRBJ1-2	.	few	TRBV30	CAWSRQDLNYGYTF	TGTGCCTGGAGTCGACAGGACCTGAACTATGGCTACACCTTC
TRBJ2-2	TRBD1	.	TRBV5-4	CASSLQGRNTGELFF	TGTGCCAGCAGCTTACAGGGGAGGAACACCGGGGAGCTGTTTTTT
TRBJ2-5	.	.	TRBV5-1	CASSLAGSSQETQYF	TGCGCCAGCAGCTTGGCCGGGTCATCCCAAGAGACCCAGTACTTC
TRBJ1-3	.	.	TRBV28	CASFSHGQVSSGNTIYF	TGTGCCAGCTTTTCCCATGGGCAGGTCAGCTCTGGAAACACCATATATTTT
TRBJ2-7	TRBD2	.	TRBV12-5	CASGLVGLAGGGEQYF	TGTGCTAGTGGTTTGGTGGGACTAGCGGGAGGGGGGGAGCAGTACTTC
TRBJ1-3	TRBD1	.	TRBV25-1	CASGRTGLSGNTIYF	TGTGCCAGCGGGAGGACAGGACTCTCTGGAAACACCATATATTTT
TRBJ2-7	.	.	TRBV21-1	CASSKVRDRGYEQYF	TGTGCCAGCAGCAAAGTAAGAGACAGGGGCTACGAGCAGTACTTC
TRBJ2-7	TRBD2	once	TRBV14	CASSQASGISYEQYF	TGTGCCAGCAGCCAAGCTAGCGGCATCTCCTACGAGCAGTACTTC
TRBJ1-2	.	.	TRBV12-3/TRBV12-4	CASSLAETRGYTF	TGTGCCAGCAGTTTGGCGGAGACCCGAGGGTACACCTTC
TRBJ1-2	.	.	TRBV28	CASSLLPGSANYGYTF	TGTGCCAGCAGTTTATTACCCGGCAGCGCTAACTATGGCTACACCTTC
TRBJ1-1	TRBD1	once	TRBV7-2	CASSYMTGGNTEAFF	TGTGCCAGCAGCTACATGACAGGGGGGAACACTGAAGCTTTCTTT
TRBJ1-2	.	.	TRBV29-1	CSVGGGAYGYTF	TGCAGCGTTGGAGGCGGAGCCTATGGCTACACCTTC